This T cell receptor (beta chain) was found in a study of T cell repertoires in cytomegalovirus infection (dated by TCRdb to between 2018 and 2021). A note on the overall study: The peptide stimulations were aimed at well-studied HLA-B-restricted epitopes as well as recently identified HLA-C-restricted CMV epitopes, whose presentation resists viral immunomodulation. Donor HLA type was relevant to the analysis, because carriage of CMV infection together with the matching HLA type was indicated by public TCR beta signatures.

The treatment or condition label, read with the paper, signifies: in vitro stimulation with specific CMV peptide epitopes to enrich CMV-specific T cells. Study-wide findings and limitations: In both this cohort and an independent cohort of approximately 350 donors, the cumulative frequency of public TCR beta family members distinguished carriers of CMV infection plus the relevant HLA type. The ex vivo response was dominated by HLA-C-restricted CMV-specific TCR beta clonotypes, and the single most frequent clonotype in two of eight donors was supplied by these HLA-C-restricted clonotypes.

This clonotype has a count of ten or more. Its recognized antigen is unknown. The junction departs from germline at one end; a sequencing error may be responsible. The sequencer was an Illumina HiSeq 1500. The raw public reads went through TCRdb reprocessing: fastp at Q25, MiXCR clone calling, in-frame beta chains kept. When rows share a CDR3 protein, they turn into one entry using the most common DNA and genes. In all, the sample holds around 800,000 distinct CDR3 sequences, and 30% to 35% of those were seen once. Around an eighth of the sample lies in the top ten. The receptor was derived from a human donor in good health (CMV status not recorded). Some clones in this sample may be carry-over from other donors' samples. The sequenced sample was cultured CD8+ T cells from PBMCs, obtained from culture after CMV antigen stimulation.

The CDR3: CASSLGGLGYTF. The nucleotides read TGTGCCAGCAGCTTAGGAGGGCTCGGCTACACCTTC. The chain is encoded by TRBV12-3 or TRBV12-4 joined to TRBJ1-2; the D gene identity is not certain. Including the terminal cysteine and phenylalanine, the CDR3 comprises 12 residues. Kept here is only the CDR3 DNA, which spans 36 bases and is read in frame from base 1.